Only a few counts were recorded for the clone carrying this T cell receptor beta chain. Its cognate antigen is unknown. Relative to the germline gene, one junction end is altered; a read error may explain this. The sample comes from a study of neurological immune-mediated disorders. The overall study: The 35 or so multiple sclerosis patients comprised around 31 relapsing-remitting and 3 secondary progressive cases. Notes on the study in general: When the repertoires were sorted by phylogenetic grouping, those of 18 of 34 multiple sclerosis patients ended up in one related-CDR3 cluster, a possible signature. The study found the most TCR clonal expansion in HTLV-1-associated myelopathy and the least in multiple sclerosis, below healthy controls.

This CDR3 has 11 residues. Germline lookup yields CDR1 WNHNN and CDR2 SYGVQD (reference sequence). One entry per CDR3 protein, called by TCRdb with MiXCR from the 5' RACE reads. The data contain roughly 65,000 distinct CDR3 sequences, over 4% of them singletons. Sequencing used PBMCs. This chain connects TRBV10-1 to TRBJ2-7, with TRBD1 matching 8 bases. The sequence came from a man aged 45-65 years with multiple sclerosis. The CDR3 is CASREPGQAAF. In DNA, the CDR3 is TGCGCCAGCAGAGAACCGGGACAGGCCGCCTTC.